The 8 T cell receptor beta chains below were found in one sample sequenced in a study of T-cell memory formation after mild COVID-19. TCRdb analysed the 5' RACE reads with MiXCR anew, one entry per CDR3 protein. The sample carries 75,000 to 95,000 distinct CDR3 sequences, roughly 16% recorded once. Sequencing was carried out using PBMCs or a T cell subset sorted from them (not recorded which). Source of these receptors: a man younger than 30 who had mild COVID-19 (a few samples of this study predate the infection). Cell type and time point are not known.

This clonotype came up a few times. The genes are TRBV13 and TRBJ2-4, with a possible D match to TRBD2 (7 bases). The germline V gene encodes CDR1 PRHDT and CDR2 FYEKMQ (reference sequence). The V end was cut by 5 bases, the J end by 6 bases, with 14 bases between. The CDR3 extends over 14 amino acids. The chain's CDR3 is CASSPGRGGNIQYF. DNA of the CDR3: TGTGCCAGCAGCCCAGGAAGGGGGGGAAACATTCAGTACTTC.

The chain recombines TRBV9 with TRBJ2-1; 9 bases line up with TRBD2. This CDR3 is built from 15 residues. V lost 3 bases and J lost 5; bases outside the gene matches: 6. Germline values: CDR1 SGDLS, CDR2 YYNGEE. DNA of the CDR3: TGTGCCAGCAGCGGGAAGCGGGGGGACGACAATGAGCAGTTCTTC. Translating it yields CASSGKRGDDNEQFF.

The sample holds a few counts of this clonotype. This sequence joins TRBV5-6 and TRBJ1-2, with no clear D. The CDR3 spans 11 residues. Trimming shortened V by 4 bases and J by 5 bases, and 6 bases separated the two germline ends. In germline, CDR1 is SGHDT, CDR2 YYEEEE. DNA of the CDR3: TGTGCCAGCAGCCTTCGATATGGCTACACCTTC. This codes for CASSLRYGYTF.

In this sample, this clonotype turned up a few times. CDR3 sequence (DNA): TGTGCCAGCAGCCAAGAAGGCACCTCCTACGAGCAGTACTTC. It encodes CASSQEGTSYEQYF. The chain joins TRBV14 to TRBJ2-7; D ambiguous. This CDR3 is 14 amino acids long. Germline assignment: CDR1 SGHDN and CDR2 FVKESK. Trimming took off 0 bases at V and 0 bases at J, with 6 bases between the two ends.

This clonotype was seen more than once but under ten times. This sequence joins TRBV13 and TRBJ2-5; TRBD2 matches 9 bases. V shed 4 bases and J 2 bases; nucleotides not matched to a gene: 8. This CDR3 comprises 16 residues. CDR1 and CDR2 from the germline V gene are PRHDT and FYEKMQ (reference sequence). CDR3 residues: CASSSEIAGEQETQYF. CDR3 DNA sequence: TGTGCCAGCAGCTCCGAGATAGCGGGGGAACAAGAGACCCAGTACTTC.

V and J are TRBV7-2 and TRBJ1-3; no reliable D call. The CDR3 contains 18 residues. Trimming pared 1 base from V and 0 bases from J, leaving 16 bases between. The germline V gene encodes CDR1 SGHTA and CDR2 FQGNSA. CDR3 nucleotide sequence: TGTGCCAGCAGCTTAGTAAGTGGCAGCGCCCGCTCTGGAAACACCATATATTTT. It specifies CASSLVSGSARSGNTIYF.

The genes are TRBV27 and TRBJ2-7; no definite D call. Trimming stripped 5 bases from V and 3 bases from J, with 17 bases between. Per germline, CDR1 MNHEY and CDR2 SMNVEV (reference sequence). The CDR3 contains 15 residues. The CDR3 reads CASSPTPDGVYEQYV. In nucleotides, the CDR3 is TGTGCCAGCAGTCCGACCCCTGACGGAGTCTACGAGCAGTACGTC.

V is TRBV12-3 or TRBV12-4 and J is TRBJ1-1; D is undetermined. Trimming stripped 3 bases from V and 0 bases from J, with 8 bases between. This CDR3 region has 14 residues. The CDR3 loop reads CASSFFGVNTEAFF. CDR3 bases: TGTGCCAGCAGTTTCTTCGGGGTGAACACTGAAGCTTTCTTT.